Shown below are 29 T cell receptor beta chains from a single sample sequenced in a study of Graves' ophthalmopathy and Graves' hyperthyroidism. As the template, RNA transcripts were used to amplify TCR beta CDR3 regions. A first-round RT-PCR used HTBI primers, followed by a second-round multiplex PCR. TCRdb re-called the multiplex PCR reads with MiXCR, one entry per CDR3 protein. There are a few hundred thousand distinct CDR3 sequences in the sample; 15% occur only once, and roughly 7% lies in the top ten. Sequences were obtained from peripheral blood. The receptors originated from a woman between 18 and 30 years old with stable Graves' hyperthyroidism.

In its sample, this clonotype was seen many times. The chain links TRBV2 to TRBJ2-7; D gene unclear. The CDR3 has 14 residues. Germline assignment: CDR1 SNHLY and CDR2 FYNNEI. With 6 bases removed from V and 2 bases from J, the gap between germline ends came to 14 bases. The CDR3 protein is CASRPSSGAYEQYF. CDR3 sequence (DNA): TGTGCCAGCAGACCTTCCTCTGGGGCCTACGAGCAGTACTTC. The variable domain in full, with the rest retrieved from reference TRBV2 and TRBJ2-7, is EPEVTQTPSHQVTQMGQEVILRCVPISNHLYFYWYRQILGQKVEFLVSFYNNEISEKSEIFDDQFSVERPDGSNFTLKIRSTKLEDSAMYFCASRPSSGAYEQYFGPGTRLTVT.

This clonotype was seen repeatedly, ten times or more. The chain employs TRBV5-1 and TRBJ1-1, with no clear D. The CDR3 extends over 12 amino acids. CDR1 is SGHRS, CDR2 YFSETQ, per germline. V was trimmed by 4 bases and J by 2 bases, leaving 6 bases between them. The CDR3 reads CASSEVNTEAFF. In DNA form, the CDR3 reads TGCGCCAGCAGCGAAGTTAACACTGAAGCTTTCTTT.

This clonotype was seen repeatedly, ten times or more. V is TRBV6-1 and J is TRBJ2-2, with 13 bases lining up with TRBD2. Germline V gene lookup returns CDR1 MNHNS and CDR2 SASEGT. With V trimmed by 8 bases and J by 0 bases, 3 bases remained unmatched. The CDR3 loop spans 16 amino acids. CDR3 residues: CASSGTSGANTGELFF. Here the CDR3 DNA reads TGTGCCAGCTCCGGGACTAGCGGGGCGAACACCGGGGAGCTGTTTTTT.

The V call is TRBV9, the J call TRBJ2-7; perhaps TRBD2 as D (5 bases). The CDR3 has 13 residues. Per the germline V gene, CDR1 is SGDLS and CDR2 is YYNGEE. Trimming shortened V by 0 bases and J by 5 bases, and 9 bases separated the two germline ends. CDR3 protein: CASSVEEGHEQYF. In DNA, the CDR3 is TGTGCCAGCAGCGTAGAAGAGGGCCACGAGCAGTACTTC. The complete variable domain, with remaining parts taken from reference TRBV9 and TRBJ2-7, reads DSGVTQTPKHLITATGQRVTLRCSPRSGDLSVYWYQQSLDQGLQFLIQYYNGEERAKGNILERFSAQQFPDLHSELNLSSLELGDSALYFCASSVEEGHEQYFGPGTRLTVT.

In its sample, this clonotype was seen many times. The rearrangement links TRBV15 to TRBJ1-5; no clear D gene. The V end was cut by 3 bases, the J end by 7 bases, with 16 bases between. Germline values: CDR1 LNHNV, CDR2 YYDKDF (reference sequence). CDR3 size: 15 residues. In nucleotides, the CDR3 is TGTGCCACCAGCAGCGACCGGTCCCAAGGACAGCCCCAGCATTTT. Amino acid sequence: CATSSDRSQGQPQHF.

The CDR3 DNA sequence: TGTGCCAGCAGCTGGGCTGTCTCCTATAATTCACCCCTCCACTTT. This encodes CASSWAVSYNSPLHF. The rearrangement uses TRBV5-6 and TRBJ1-6, with D hard to call. CDR1 SGHDT and CDR2 YYEEEE come from the germline V gene. V dropped 3 bases and J dropped 0 bases, with 7 bases sitting between them. The CDR3 sequence is 15 residues long.

This clonotype has at least ten counts. The chain combines TRBV7-8 with TRBJ1-3; weak D call: TRBD1 (5 bases). Germline V gives CDR1 SGHVS, CDR2 FQNEAQ. V was clipped by 1 base and J by 3 bases, with 7 bases between them. The CDR3 has 14 residues. CDR3 loop: CASSLGGVGNTIYF. CDR3 nucleotide sequence: TGTGCCAGCAGCTTAGGGGGGGTTGGAAACACCATATATTTT.

The chain uses TRBV6-1 and TRBJ2-2; D possibly corresponds to TRBD2 (6 bases). V gave up 6 bases and J gave up 13 bases, with 18 bases separating them. The germline V gene has CDR1 MNHNS and CDR2 SASEGT. The CDR3 contains 13 residues. The CDR3 DNA follows: TGTGCCAGCAGCCAACTGGACTATTCGGGGCTGTTTTTT. Translation gives CASSQLDYSGLFF.

The gene calls are TRBV5-1 and TRBJ2-2, with 9 bases fitting TRBD2. Trimming took 1 base from V and 2 from J; bases not matched to a gene: 6. Germline CDR1 is SGHRS and CDR2 is YFSETQ. The CDR3 length is 17 residues. The CDR3 is CASSLLAGAINTGELFF. The DNA for the CDR3 is TGCGCCAGCAGCTTGTTAGCGGGGGCCATAAACACCGGGGAGCTGTTTTTT.

Ten or more counts support this clonotype. The chain has TRBV11-2 and TRBJ1-1; D call uncertain. Trimming pared 5 bases from V and 1 base from J, leaving 11 bases between. In germline, CDR1 is SGHAT, CDR2 FQNNGV. The CDR3 is 14 amino acids. The CDR3 DNA reads TGTGCCAGCAGCCGCACTCATAAGAACACTGAAGCTTTCTTT. Encoded protein: CASSRTHKNTEAFF.

The CDR3 sequence: CASRKNGVQEQFF. In DNA, the CDR3 is TGTGCCAGCAGGAAGAACGGGGTCCAGGAGCAGTTCTTC. The chain recombines TRBV27 with TRBJ2-1, with a weak D call TRBD2 (5 bases). V was shortened by 6 bases and J by 10 bases, with 16 bases between the two germline ends. The CDR3 consists of 13 residues. Per germline, CDR1 MNHEY and CDR2 SMNVEV (reference sequence).

V usage is TRBV3-1 and J usage is TRBJ2-5; weak D call: TRBD2 (5 bases). Trimming cost V 2 bases and J 5 bases, with 12 bases left between them. The CDR3 is 14 amino acids. Looked up from germline, CDR1 is LGHDT and CDR2 is YNNKEL (reference sequence). The CDR3 nucleotides are TGTGCCAGCAGCCAATATGGGAGTGGGGAGACCCAGTACTTC. This translates into CASSQYGSGETQYF.

This clonotype was detected many times. The V call is TRBV20-1, the J call TRBJ1-1, with D unclear. This CDR3 is built from 15 residues. The V gene's germline CDR1 is DFQATT and CDR2 SNEGSKA (reference sequence). The V gene lost 0 bases and the J gene lost 5 bases, with 16 bases spanning the gap. CDR3 coding DNA: TGCAGTGCTAGAGATCCCGGGATCCTACGGACTGAAGCTTTCTTT. This sequence encodes CSARDPGILRTEAFF.

Of note for this clonotype: The conserved final phenylalanine or tryptophan is absent from the CDR3, which likely points to a read error. The rearrangement joins TRBV28 to TRBJ2-7; D gene unclear. Looked up from germline, CDR1 is MDHEN and CDR2 is SYDVKM. This CDR3 is 13 amino acids long. This CDR3 is CASSLSASYDQYL. The CDR3 DNA reads as TGTGCCAGCAGTCTCAGTGCCTCCTACGACCAGTACTTG.

In this sample, this clonotype turned up many times. The chain combines TRBV6-5 with TRBJ1-2, with 10 bases identical to TRBD1. With V trimmed by 4 bases and J by 4 bases, 6 bases remained unmatched. Germline CDR1 MNHEY, CDR2 SVGAGI. This CDR3 is 15 amino acids long. CDR3 loop: CASSWGQGMFYGYTF. As DNA, the CDR3 is TGTGCCAGCAGTTGGGGACAGGGGATGTTCTATGGCTACACCTTC.

The chain combines TRBV5-4 with TRBJ1-2, with TRBD1 identical over 9 bases. The germline V gene encodes CDR1 SGHNT and CDR2 YYREEE (reference sequence). V trimming: 0 bases; J trimming: 0 bases; junction bases outside the gene matches: 3. The CDR3 consists of 16 residues. In nucleotides, the CDR3 is TGTGCCAGCAGCTTGGGCGGGACAGGGTCTAACTATGGCTACACCTTC. It yields the protein CASSLGGTGSNYGYTF.

V gene TRBV2 combines with J gene TRBJ2-7; 8 bases align to TRBD1. This CDR3 contains 15 residues. Trimming removed 4 bases from V and 3 bases from J; junction bases left unmatched: 8. Germline V gives CDR1 SNHLY, CDR2 FYNNEI. CDR3 DNA sequence: TGTGCCAGCAGTGCCCAAACAGGGGGGTTCTACGAGCAGTACTTC. It codes for CASSAQTGGFYEQYF.

This clonotype has at least ten counts. The V call is TRBV28, the J call TRBJ1-1, with unresolved D. CDR1 is MDHEN and CDR2 is SYDVKM in the germline V gene. The CDR3 covers 13 residues. Trimming took off 6 bases at V and 5 bases at J, with 13 bases between the two ends. This CDR3 is CASRLGMRTEAFF. The CDR3 DNA is TGTGCCAGCAGACTGGGGATGAGGACTGAAGCTTTCTTT.

This clonotype was detected many times. V gene TRBV6-1 combines with J gene TRBJ1-1; 7 bases are shared with TRBD1. CDR1 MNHNS and CDR2 SASEGT come from the germline V gene. The CDR3 is 17 residues long. V trimming: 2 bases; J trimming: 0 bases; junction bases outside the gene matches: 9. The CDR3 reads CASSERVGGYLNTEAFF. The CDR3 DNA reads TGTGCCAGCAGTGAAAGGGTAGGGGGCTACTTGAACACTGAAGCTTTCTTT.

This clonotype came up many times. The chain recombines TRBV6-5 with TRBJ1-1; D not certain. Trimming cost V 4 bases and J 4 bases, with 10 bases left between them. In germline, CDR1 is MNHEY, CDR2 SVGAGI. This CDR3 has 13 amino acids. The CDR3, as DNA: TGTGCCAGCAGTTCCCTTGCCGGCACTGAAGCTTTCTTT. Protein product: CASSSLAGTEAFF.

This clonotype appeared many times. V usage is TRBV24-1 and J usage is TRBJ1-3; D remains ambiguous. The CDR3 is made up of 14 amino acids. Germline assignment: CDR1 KGHDR and CDR2 SFDVKD. Trimming removed 3 bases at V and 0 bases at J, with 5 bases between. The CDR3 sequence is CATSDPYSGNTIYF. The CDR3 DNA reads TGTGCCACCAGTGATCCCTACTCTGGAAACACCATATATTTT.

This clonotype was seen many times. In DNA, the CDR3 is TGTGCCAGCAGTGAATCCGGGACATCTGGCTACACCTTC. The encoded protein is CASSESGTSGYTF. V is TRBV2 and J is TRBJ1-2, with D possibly TRBD1 on 6 matching bases. This CDR3 spans 13 amino acids. Germline values: CDR1 SNHLY, CDR2 FYNNEI. The V gene lost 2 bases and the J gene lost 7 bases, with 11 bases spanning the gap.

Ten or more counts support this clonotype. The chain is built from TRBV19 and TRBJ2-7; 9 nucleotides align to TRBD1. Germline CDR1 and CDR2: LNHDA and SQIVND (reference sequence). The CDR3 is 15 amino acids. Trimming took 10 bases from V and 0 from J; bases not matched to a gene: 10. The CDR3 protein is CATPGQGETSYEQYF. DNA for the CDR3: TGTGCCACACCGGGACAGGGTGAAACCTCCTACGAGCAGTACTTC.

This clonotype was recorded many times. In DNA, the CDR3 is TGTGCCAGCAGTTTATTGGGGGGAGTGGGAGGCAATCAGCCCCAGCATTTT. Its translation is CASSLLGGVGGNQPQHF. This chain uses TRBV28 with TRBJ1-5; the D gene is possibly TRBD1 (5 bases). Germline CDR1 and CDR2: MDHEN and SYDVKM. The V end lost 1 base, the J end lost 2 bases, and 15 bases lay between the germline ends. The CDR3 is 17 amino acids. Combining the CDR3 with reference TRBV28 and TRBJ1-5 gives the whole variable domain DVKVTQSSRYLVKRTGEKVFLECVQDMDHENMFWYRQDPGLGLRLIYFSYDVKMKEKGDIPEGYSVSREKKERFSLILESASTNQTSMYLCASSLLGGVGGNQPQHFGDGTRLSIL.

This clonotype was seen repeatedly, ten times or more. The rearrangement uses TRBV7-2 and TRBJ2-7, with D maybe TRBD1 (6 bases). Trimming stripped 5 bases from V and 6 bases from J, with 20 bases between. The CDR3 sequence is 15 residues long. From germline, CDR1 is SGHTA and CDR2 FQGNSA. CDR3 coding DNA: TGTGCCAGCAGCCGGCTCCACAGGGATCCTAGCGAGCAGTACTTC. It codes for CASSRLHRDPSEQYF.

This clonotype was seen many times. The genes are TRBV27 and TRBJ2-7; D unclear. Trimming took 3 bases from V and 2 from J, leaving 11 bases between them. Germline V gene data show CDR1 as MNHEY and CDR2 as SMNVEV (reference sequence). The CDR3 consists of 14 residues. CDR3 coding DNA: TGTGCCAGCAGTTTCGGAGTTAAAGCCTACGAGCAGTACTTC. Translated: CASSFGVKAYEQYF.

This clonotype was observed a few times. At one of its ends the junction is not consistent with the germline gene, which may arise from a read error. The chain links TRBV10-3 to TRBJ1-1, with TRBD1 matching 7 bases. Germline CDR1 and CDR2: ENHRY and SYGVKD. CDR3 length: 13 amino acids. As DNA, the CDR3 is TGTGCCAGCAGTTCCGAAGGGGGCGCTGAAGCTTTCTTT. This translates into CASSSEGGAEAFF.

In this sample, this clonotype turned up many times. One end of the junction is discordant with germline, which a read error may explain. This chain connects TRBV7-7 to TRBJ1-1; perhaps TRBD1 as D (6 bases). Germline V gives CDR1 SSHAT, CDR2 FNYEAQ (reference sequence). CDR3 size: 16 residues. In DNA form, the CDR3 reads TGTGCTAGCAGCGGATCCCGTGGGGGCATGAACACTGAAGCTTTCTTT. Translated: CASSGSRGGMNTEAFF.

Regarding this clonotype: Germline is not matched at one junction end, which may reflect a read error. V gene TRBV27 combines with J gene TRBJ2-5; D is unclear. This CDR3 region has 14 residues. Germline loops: CDR1 MNHEY, CDR2 SMNVEV (reference sequence). The CDR3 nucleotides are TGTGCCAGCAGTTTGAGGCAGGCCCAAGAGACCCGGTACTTC. Amino acids: CASSLRQAQETRYF.